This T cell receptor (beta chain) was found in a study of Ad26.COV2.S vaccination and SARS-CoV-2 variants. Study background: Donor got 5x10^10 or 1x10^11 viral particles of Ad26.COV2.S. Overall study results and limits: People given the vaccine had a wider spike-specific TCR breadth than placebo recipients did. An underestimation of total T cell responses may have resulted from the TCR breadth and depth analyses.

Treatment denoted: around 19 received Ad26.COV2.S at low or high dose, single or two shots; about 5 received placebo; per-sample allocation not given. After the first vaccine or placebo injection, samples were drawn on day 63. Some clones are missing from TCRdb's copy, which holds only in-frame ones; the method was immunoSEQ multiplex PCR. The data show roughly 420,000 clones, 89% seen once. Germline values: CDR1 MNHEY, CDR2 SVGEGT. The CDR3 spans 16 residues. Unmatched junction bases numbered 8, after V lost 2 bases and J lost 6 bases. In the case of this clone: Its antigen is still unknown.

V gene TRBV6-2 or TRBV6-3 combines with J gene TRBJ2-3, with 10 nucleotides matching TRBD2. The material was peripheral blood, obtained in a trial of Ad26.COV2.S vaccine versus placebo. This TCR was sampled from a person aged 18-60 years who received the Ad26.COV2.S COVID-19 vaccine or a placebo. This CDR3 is CASSYPTSGTSDTQYF. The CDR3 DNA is TGTGCCAGCAGTTACCCCACTAGCGGGACCTCCGATACGCAGTATTTT.